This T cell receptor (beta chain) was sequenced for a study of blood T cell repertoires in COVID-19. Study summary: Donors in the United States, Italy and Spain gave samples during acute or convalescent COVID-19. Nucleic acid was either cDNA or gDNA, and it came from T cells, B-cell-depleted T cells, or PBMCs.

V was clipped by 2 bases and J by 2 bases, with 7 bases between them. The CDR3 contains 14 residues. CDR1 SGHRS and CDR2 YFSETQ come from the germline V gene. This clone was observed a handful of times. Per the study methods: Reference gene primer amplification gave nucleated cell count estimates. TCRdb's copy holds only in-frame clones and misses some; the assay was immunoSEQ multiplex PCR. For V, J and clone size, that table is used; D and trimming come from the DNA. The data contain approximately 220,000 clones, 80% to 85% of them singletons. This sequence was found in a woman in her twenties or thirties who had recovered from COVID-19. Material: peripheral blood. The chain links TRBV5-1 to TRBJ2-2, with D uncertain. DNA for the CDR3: TGCGCCAGCAGCTTACAGTTTAACACCGGGGAGCTGTTTTTT. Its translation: CASSLQFNTGELFF.